The entry below describes one T cell receptor (beta chain). As yet, its antigen is unknown. Germline CDR1 reads SGHRS; CDR2 reads YFSETQ. The CDR3 totals 14 residues. The V end lost 5 bases, the J end lost 1 base, and 12 bases lay between the germline ends. This entry is derived from a study of regulatory T cells in long-lasting Graves disease. Study summary: Persistence in Graves' disease denoted antithyroid drug use beyond 5 years alongside positive TSH receptor antibodies.

This sample's time point: persistent/refractory GD, antithyroid drugs over 5 years with positive TRAb. The TCR library was made from RNA that had been extracted from PBMCs in TRIzol. Arm-PCR of CDR3 regions with iRepertoire HTBI primers generated TCR beta libraries. TCRdb recomputed calls from the multiplex PCR reads with MiXCR, one row per CDR3 protein. The repertoire holds 500,000 to 800,000 distinct CDR3 sequences, with 30% as singletons. Study results and limitations: The study found persistent patients shared more public clonotypes (roughly 3,000) than new patients (roughly 880).

The sample consisted of peripheral blood mononuclear cells (PBMCs), taken when the disease was refractory, from a patient treated with antithyroid drugs. The rearrangement joins TRBV5-1 to TRBJ1-1, with unresolved D. This clonotype was sampled from a female donor with Graves disease. DNA for the CDR3: TGCGCCAGCAGAGAAGCATACCGGAACACTGAAGCTTTCTTT. It yields the protein CASREAYRNTEAFF.